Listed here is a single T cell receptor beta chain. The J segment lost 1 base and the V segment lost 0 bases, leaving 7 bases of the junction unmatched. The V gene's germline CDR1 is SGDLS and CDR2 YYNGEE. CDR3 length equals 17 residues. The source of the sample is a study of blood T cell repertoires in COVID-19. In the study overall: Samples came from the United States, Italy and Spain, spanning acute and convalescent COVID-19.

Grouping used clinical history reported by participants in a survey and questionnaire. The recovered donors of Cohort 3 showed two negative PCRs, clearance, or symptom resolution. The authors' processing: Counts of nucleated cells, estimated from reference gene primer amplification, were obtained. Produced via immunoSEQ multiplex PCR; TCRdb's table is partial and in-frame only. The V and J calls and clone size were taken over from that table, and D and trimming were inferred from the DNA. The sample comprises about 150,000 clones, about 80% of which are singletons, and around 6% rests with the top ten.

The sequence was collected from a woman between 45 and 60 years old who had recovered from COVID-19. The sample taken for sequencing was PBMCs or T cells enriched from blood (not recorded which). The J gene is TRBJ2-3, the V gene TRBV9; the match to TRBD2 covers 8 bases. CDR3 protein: CASSVAGGSGGTDTQYF. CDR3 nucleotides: TGTGCCAGCAGCGTAGCTGGGGGTAGCGGGGGCACAGATACGCAGTATTTT.